This TCR beta chain originates from a study of shared T cell receptors in the human thymus. The method was immunoSEQ multiplex PCR; TCRdb's version includes in-frame clones alone and lacks a portion of them. Of hundreds of thousands of clones listed, 80% to 90% are singletons. Germline assignment: CDR1 SGHRS and CDR2 YFSETQ. This CDR3 is built from 20 residues. Trimming removed 5 bases from V and 2 bases from J; junction bases left unmatched: 14. These data were also reused for a study on human thymus T cells. That work states: Related research has reported that thymic repertoires overlap highly among unrelated individuals.

The chain has TRBV5-1 and TRBJ2-6, with 12 bases lining up with TRBD1. Sequencing used thymocytes. The receptor comes from a girl under three years old with a congenital heart defect. The CDR3 sequence: CASRLKPGTGGLTGANVLTF. The CDR3 DNA is TGCGCCAGCAGATTGAAACCCGGGACAGGGGGCCTTACTGGGGCCAACGTCCTGACTTTC. Supplemented by reference TRBV5-1 and TRBJ2-6, the full variable domain reads KAGVTQTPRYLIKTRGQQVTLSCSPISGHRSVSWYQQTPGQGLQFLFEYFSETQRNKGNFPGRFSGRQFSNSRSEMNVSTLELGDSALYLCASRLKPGTGGLTGANVLTFGAGSRLTVL.